What follows are 8 T cell receptor beta chains derived from one specimen sequenced in a study of T cells in localized non-small cell lung cancer (TCRdb year 2020). Library method: the immunoSEQ multiplex PCR assay. TCRdb mirrors the immuneACCESS table, restricted to in-frame sequences. Some clones are absent from its copies; in checked studies, under half trace to an unresolved V gene, and the reason for the others is unknown. The sample table shows some 72,000 clones, and just under 85% are seen once. Together, the top ten hold approximately 3% of the sample. The input for sequencing was peripheral blood, taken before any cancer treatment. These receptors were collected from a man aged 40 to 75 with stage I lung adenocarcinoma.

The CDR3 protein is CASSLRRAAQPQHF. CDR3 sequence (DNA): TGTGCCAGCAGCTTAAGAAGGGCGGCTCAGCCCCAGCATTTT. The chain joins TRBV7-8 to TRBJ1-5, with unresolved D. CDR3 length: 14 residues. V lost 2 bases, J lost 6 bases, and 11 bases lay in between. Looked up from germline, CDR1 is SGHVS and CDR2 is FQNEAQ.

The CDR3 DNA reads TGTGCCAGCTCACCAAGTAGGACCGCCGGCGGCCTACGAGCTTTCTTT. Translated: CASSPSRTAGGLRAFF. The chain joins TRBV18 to TRBJ1-1; D is undetermined. Between the trimmed V and J ends, which lost 2 bases and 10 bases, there was a span of 23 bases. Germline CDR1 and CDR2: KGHSH and LQKENI. This CDR3 is built from 16 residues.

The chain uses TRBV6-5 and TRBJ2-7; D may match TRBD1 or TRBD2 (5 bases each). Germline-derived CDR1 and CDR2 are MNHEY and SVGAGI. The CDR3 loop spans 16 amino acids. With 2 bases removed from V and 0 bases from J, the gap between germline ends came to 14 bases. CDR3 nucleotide sequence: TGTGCCAGCAGTTACGGGGCGAGGGCAGCCTCCTACGAGCAGTACTTC. This encodes CASSYGARAASYEQYF.

The chain uses TRBV7-3 and TRBJ2-1, with 7 positions matching TRBD2. Trimming at V came to 4 bases and at J to 6 bases, leaving 9 bases not matched to a gene. The germline V gene has CDR1 SGHTA and CDR2 FQGTGA. CDR3 length equals 15 residues. The CDR3: CASSSTAGASNEQFF. The DNA of the CDR3 is TGTGCCAGCAGCTCTACTGCGGGAGCTAGCAATGAGCAGTTCTTC.

Here the CDR3 DNA reads TGTGCCAGCAGCCGAGGACAGGGGCCGGACGAGCAGTACTTC. It is translated as CASSRGQGPDEQYF. V is TRBV6-5 and J is TRBJ2-7; TRBD1 agrees at 9 bases. The CDR3 has 14 residues. Germline CDR1 and CDR2: MNHEY and SVGAGI. V was clipped by 6 bases and J by 5 bases; unmatched bases: 8.

V usage is TRBV7-8 and J usage is TRBJ1-3; D perhaps matches TRBD1 (6 bases). Germline V lookup: CDR1 SGHVS, CDR2 FQNEAQ. The CDR3 is 14 residues long. V was trimmed by 5 bases and J by 4 bases, leaving 12 bases between them. CDR3 protein: CASSPQGRGNTIYF. In DNA form, the CDR3 reads TGTGCCAGCAGCCCTCAGGGGAGGGGAAACACCATATATTTT.

This clone showed up just once. J is TRBJ2-3 and V is TRBV19, with TRBD1 matching over 9 bases. Trimming cost V 6 bases and J 5 bases; bases outside gene matches: 9. CDR1 is LNHDA and CDR2 is SQIVND in the germline V gene (reference sequence). The CDR3 runs to 15 residues. The CDR3: CASRGGQGLGDTQYF. The CDR3 DNA follows: TGTGCCAGTAGGGGGGGACAGGGTCTAGGAGATACGCAGTATTTT.

The chain employs TRBV4-3 and TRBJ2-1; D is unclear. Trimming pared 3 bases from V and 1 base from J, leaving 7 bases between. Per the germline V gene, CDR1 is LGHNA and CDR2 is YSLEER. This CDR3 contains 14 residues. This CDR3 is CASSHGISYNEQFF. The CDR3 DNA is TGCGCCAGCAGCCATGGTATATCCTACAATGAGCAGTTCTTC.